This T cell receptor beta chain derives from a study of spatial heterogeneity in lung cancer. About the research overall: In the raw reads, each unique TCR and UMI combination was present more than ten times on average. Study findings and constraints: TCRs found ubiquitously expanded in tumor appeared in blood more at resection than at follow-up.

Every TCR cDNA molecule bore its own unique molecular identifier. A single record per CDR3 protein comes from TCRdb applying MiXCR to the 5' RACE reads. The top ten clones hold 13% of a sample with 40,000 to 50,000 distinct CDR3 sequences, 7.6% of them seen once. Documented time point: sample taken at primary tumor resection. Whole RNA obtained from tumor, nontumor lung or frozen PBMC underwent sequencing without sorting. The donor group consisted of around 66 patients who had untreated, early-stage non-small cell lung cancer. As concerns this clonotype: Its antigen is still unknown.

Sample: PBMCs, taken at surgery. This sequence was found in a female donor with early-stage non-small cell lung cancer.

The CDR3: CASSPRLAGDQSYEQYF. The CDR3 DNA reads TGTGCCAGCTCACCGCGACTAGCGGGGGACCAATCCTACGAGCAGTACTTC. The chain combines TRBV18 with TRBJ2-7, with 12 bases identical to TRBD2. This CDR3 is built from 17 residues. From germline, CDR1 is KGHSH and CDR2 LQKENI. V was pared by 3 bases and J by 1 base, with 7 bases of the junction left unmatched. Filled out from reference TRBV18 and TRBJ2-7, the complete variable domain reads NAGVMQNPRHLVRRRGQEARLRCSPMKGHSHVYWYRQLPEEGLKFMVYLQKENIIDESGMPKERFSAEFPKEGPSILRIQQVVRGDSAAYFCASSPRLAGDQSYEQYFGPGTRLTVT.